Given below is one TCR beta chain in context. This clonotype appeared a few times. The antigen it binds to is not known. No base qualities exist here, and no much larger clone lies one base off it. This sample is part of a study of naive and memory T cell subsets (dated by TCRdb to the late 2010s). About the investigation overall: In the figure summarizing the skin biopsy and whole blood samples, 10 or so blood donors, 7 tuberculin skin test biopsies and 3 saline control biopsies were reported. As previously described, skin biopsies were taken from tuberculin skin test sites or from saline-injected control sites and processed for RNA extraction. Usually PCR2 was run as a SYBR Green qPCR and stopped at a set threshold, although low-input samples could use end-point PCR (approximately 6 cycles) instead.

Results the study describes overall, beyond this receptor: The RNA-based method was acknowledged as potentially sensitive to TCR transcript changes with T cell activation and differentiation. The paper did not give details of skin biopsy collection and RNA processing, instead referencing earlier studies for those details. Higher TCR numbers at tuberculin skin test sites were interpreted as T cell infiltration of a delayed type IV hypersensitivity reaction. TCR sequences were reportedly recovered from both types of skin biopsy, with far more TCRs being found at tuberculin skin test sites.

The treatment or condition label, read with the paper, signifies: skin biopsy from PPD injection site in Mantoux-positive individual. A robust, sensitive protocol for the amplification, sequencing and analysis of TCRs was described in the study, in which 3' ligation of a UMI-containing oligonucleotide to TCR cDNA was used. The tuberculin skin test biopsies were taken from PPD-injected sites in individuals who had a positive Mantoux test. Total RNA was used without cell sorting and was treated with RQ1 DNase before reverse transcription, with a target input of about 1 to 1000 ng. Libraries were prepared from skin biopsies and whole blood so that pipeline robustness could be tested in samples in which T cells form a minority population. Library prep was done by UMI-ligation and nested PCR. Four rounds of PCR, run with the SP2 primer together with nested alpha and beta constant region primers, were used to amplify the ligated cDNA. For the blood and skin samples, TCR RNA was reverse transcribed with SuperScript IV using primers for the alpha and beta constant regions. T4 RNA ligase 1 was used to ligate an oligonucleotide containing the Illumina SP2 primer and a UMI to the 3' end of the cDNA. The 12-nucleotide UMI was composed of two random hexamers separated by an eight-base spacer, which was included to prevent hairpin formation. From the second PCR onward, TCR alpha and beta chain libraries were processed separately and dual indexed for multiplexing. After pooling, the indexed libraries were analyzed by capillary electrophoresis and sequenced on either an Illumina MiSeq or NextSeq. To boost base diversity and improve cluster recognition, PhiX DNA at 5-7% was spiked into the libraries. The study's processing was this. UMIs were extracted from read 2 by Demultiplexor and combined with the TCR sequence from read 1, and reads were split according to sample indices. V and J genes and V-J junctions were identified by Decombinator, and each TCR was assigned a five-part identifier that included V and J deletions. Collapsinator used UMIs to correct sequencing errors and PCR amplification heterogeneity, producing a UMI-based abundance for each TCR. CDR3Translator converted identifiers to nucleotide sequence, translated to amino acids, and extracted CDR3 regions using terminal motifs. Error-corrected alpha and beta TCR counts from blood and skin were compared after normalization to input RNA amount. TCRdb reanalyzed the raw reads on its own, using fastp at Q25 for trimming and MiXCR for clone calling, and kept in-frame beta chains. Rows merge per CDR3 protein into single entries with the most common DNA and genes. The authors' filters were not applied to this entry. The sample table holds 20,000 to 25,000 distinct CDR3 sequences, of which 6% were seen once. The ten top clones hold 6.2% of the sample.

From the germline V gene, CDR1 is MDHEN and CDR2 is SYDVKM. The CDR3, cysteine through phenylalanine, is 17 amino acids long. The DNA shown is the 51-base CDR3, in frame from base 1. The V and J ends are trimmed by 3 bases and 5 bases, leaving 17 bases between them. This specimen was skin, taken from a tuberculin skin test site. The sequence is built from TRBV28 and TRBJ2-6, with a tentative D gene TRBD2 over 7 matching bases. This TCR derives from an adult in good health. CDR3 sequence: CASSFGGGGARANVLTF. The nucleotides read TGTGCCAGCAGTTTTGGTGGGGGGGGGGCGCGGGCCAACGTCCTGACTTTC.